This TCR beta chain was sequenced in a study of shared clonotypes between healthy human individuals. Study-level information: Per donor, CD8 memory used one plate, CD8 naive used two, CD4 memory used three and CD4 naive used three. Study-level findings and limits: Despite large depth, rarefaction showed incomplete sorted-subset sequencing. Around 5.3% of naive CD4 clonotypes were shared across four donors.

It was CD45RO-negative cells, positively selected for CCR7, that made up naive CD8 cells, with terminally differentiated effector memory CD45RA+ cells excluded. The CDR3 runs to 15 residues. V lost 5 bases to trimming and J lost 7 bases, with 17 bases between them. Germline assignment: CDR1 SGHVS and CDR2 FQNEAQ. This clone was detected only once. Its antigen is still unknown. Each PCR replicate from the sorted subsets contained 150 to 250 ng DNA, which is some 31,000 T cell genomes. Profiling relied on immunoSEQ multiplex PCR, and the TCRdb table lists in-frame clones only, not all of them. The repertoire holds roughly 810,000 clones, just over 95% seen once, with less than 0.3% in the top ten.

The J gene is TRBJ1-4, the V gene TRBV7-8, with D perhaps matching TRBD1 (5 bases). The clonotype comes from a young man in good health. The sample consisted of naive CD8+ T cells sorted from blood. CDR3 sequence: CASSGGLQRAEKLFF. In DNA, the CDR3 is TGTGCCAGCAGCGGGGGACTCCAAAGGGCTGAAAAACTGTTTTTT.